This TCR beta chain originates from a study of T cells after yellow fever vaccination. Whole-study findings and limits: Among primary-vaccination clones, most reappeared after the booster, at around 97% for CD4 and around 91% for CD8.

TCRdb re-called the 5' RACE reads with MiXCR, one entry per CDR3 protein. Among about 220,000 distinct CDR3 sequences listed, about 3% were seen once. This clonotype was counted many times. As yet, its antigen is unknown. V lost 4 bases, J lost 4 bases, and 4 bases stayed unmatched. The CDR3 runs 14 residues. Germline CDR1 is SGHRS and CDR2 is YFSETQ. Sequences were derived from CD4+ T cells sorted from PBMCs, sampled 10 days after the yellow fever booster vaccination. The chain has TRBV5-1 and TRBJ1-3, with TRBD1 identical over 8 bases. This sequence originates from a young man who received the YFV17D yellow fever vaccine. CDR3 in amino acids: CASSTGQGGNTIYF. The CDR3 DNA reads TGCGCCAGCAGCACCGGACAGGGAGGAAACACCATATATTTT.